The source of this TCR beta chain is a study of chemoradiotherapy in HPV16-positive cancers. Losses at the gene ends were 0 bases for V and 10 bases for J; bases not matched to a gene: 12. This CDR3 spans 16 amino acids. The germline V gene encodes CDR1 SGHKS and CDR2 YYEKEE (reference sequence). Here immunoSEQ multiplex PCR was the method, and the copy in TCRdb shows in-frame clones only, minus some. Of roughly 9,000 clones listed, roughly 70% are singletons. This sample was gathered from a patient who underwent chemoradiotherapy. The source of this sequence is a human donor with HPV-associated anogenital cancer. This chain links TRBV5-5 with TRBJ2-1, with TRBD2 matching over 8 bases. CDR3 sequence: CASSLAGGSAGGEQFF. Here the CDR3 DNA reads TGTGCCAGCAGCTTGGCCGGTGGTTCGGCGGGGGGCGAGCAGTTCTTC. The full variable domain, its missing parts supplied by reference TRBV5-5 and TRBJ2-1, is DAGVTQSPTHLIKTRGQQVTLRCSPISGHKSVSWYQQVLGQGPQFIFQYYEKEERGRGNFPDRFSARQFPNYSSELNVNALLLGDSALYLCASSLAGGSAGGEQFFGPGTRLTVL.